This T cell receptor beta chain was recovered during a study of T-cell memory formation after mild COVID-19. A note on this clonotype: The target antigen is unknown.

The study, taken as a whole, reports: Clones contracting day 15 to 85 were balanced CD4/CD8; later expanders leaned CD4+.

Each CDR3 protein is one row after TCRdb ran MiXCR on the 5' RACE reads. The top ten clones hold around 12% of a sample with roughly 480,000 distinct CDR3 sequences, around 27% of them seen once. The TCR originated in an adult woman who had mild COVID-19 (a few samples of this study predate the infection). Cell type and time point are not known. Sequencing input: PBMCs or a T cell subset sorted from them (not recorded which).

DNA for the CDR3: TGTGCCAGCAGTGTGGTCCGGGACAGCTCTGGAAACACCATATATTTT. Translation: CASSVVRDSSGNTIYF. This chain connects TRBV6-2 or TRBV6-3 to TRBJ1-3; 7 bases map to TRBD1. The V segment lost 5 bases and the J segment 0 bases; nucleotides outside the gene matches: 7. CDR1 and CDR2 from the germline V gene are MNHEY and SVGEGT. The length of the CDR3 is 16 residues.